This T cell receptor (beta chain) was found in a study of CD8 T cells in Susac syndrome. The V end was cut by 3 bases, the J end by 7 bases, with 12 bases between. Germline CDR1 and CDR2: SNHLY and FYNNEI. CDR3 length: 13 residues. Random hexamers served to reverse transcribe roughly 0.45 to 1 ug RNA. It was immunoSEQ multiplex PCR that amplified TCR beta CDR3 across 54 Vbeta and 13 Jbeta. TCRdb re-called the immunoSEQ multiplex PCR reads through MiXCR, storing one row per CDR3 protein. The sample comprises some 99,000 distinct CDR3 sequences, 90% to 96% of which are singletons, and under 0.1% rests with the top ten. TCR beta was sequenced from blood CD8+ and CD4+ T cells. The controls, all healthy donors, were matched for age and sex. TEMRA cells were FACS-enriched, and CD8+ and CD4+ T cells were isolated negatively.

Sequencing input: CD4+ T cells from PBMCs. This chain connects TRBV2 to TRBJ1-1; the D is unclear. The TCR comes from a human donor in good health. The CDR3 region is CASSERGINEAFF. CDR3 DNA: TGTGCCAGCAGTGAGCGGGGTATTAATGAAGCTTTCTTT.